This is a list of T cell receptor beta chains from one sample in a study of identical twins. A single record per CDR3 protein comes from TCRdb applying MiXCR to the 5' RACE reads. The data contain 700,000 or so distinct CDR3 sequences, under 9% of them singletons. Another study also made use of these data, one on yellow fever vaccine responses in identical twins.

The specimen sequenced was PBMCs. These receptors were collected from a woman under 30 in good health. The CDR3 runs from the conserved cysteine through the conserved F or W. The order of the fields is D gene, clone size, V gene, J gene, CDR3 DNA, CDR3 protein. A D gene is named only where the DNA matches it firmly. Clone size, where shown, is once, few, many, or a class for clones that have expanded.

>NA|few|TRBV21-1|TRBJ2-2
TGTGCCAGCAGCAAAGTAATCACCGGGGAGCTGTTTTTT
CASSKVITGELFF
>TRBD2|few|TRBV12-5|TRBJ2-2
TGTGCTAGTGGCCCGACTAGCGGGGGGGCCCACACCGGGGAGCTGTTTTTT
CASGPTSGGAHTGELFF
>NA|many|TRBV6-2/TRBV6-3|TRBJ2-7
TGTGCCAGCAGAGTGGGAACCTACGAGCAGTACTTC
CASRVGTYEQYF
>TRBD2|NA|TRBV7-9|TRBJ2-1
TGTGCCAGCAGCGTAGTCCCCCCTAGCGGGGGGGCCAGGCAGTTCTTC
CASSVVPPSGGARQFF
>TRBD1|few|TRBV4-3|TRBJ2-7
TGCGCCAGCAGCCAAGAAAATGACAGGGACCTCGAGCAGTACTTC
CASSQENDRDLEQYF
>NA|many|TRBV7-9|TRBJ2-4
TGTGCCAGCAGCTTTCAACAGGGCAAAAACATTCAGTACTTC
CASSFQQGKNIQYF
>TRBD2|few|TRBV12-3/TRBV12-4|TRBJ2-5
TGTGCCAGCAGTATCTCCTTAGCGGGAGCAGGGGAGACCCAGTACTTC
CASSISLAGAGETQYF
>NA|many|TRBV27|TRBJ1-4
TGTGCCAGCAGCTACTCGACGGGCGAAAAACTGTTTTTT
CASSYSTGEKLFF
>NA|many|TRBV9|TRBJ1-1
TGTGCCAGCAGCCCTCGAGGGGGGGGTTTGATCACTGAAGCTTTCTTT
CASSPRGGGLITEAFF
>NA|many|TRBV20-1|TRBJ2-1
TGCAGTGCTAGCGGCCTAGCTGGCGGTGAGCAGTTCTTC
CSASGLAGGEQFF
>NA|many|TRBV24-1|TRBJ2-2
TGTGCCACCAGTGATCCATTCACCGGGGAGCTGTTTTTT
CATSDPFTGELFF
>TRBD2|few|TRBV5-1|TRBJ2-2
TGCGCCAGCAGCTTGGAGGGGACTAGCGGGATCACCGGGGAGCTGTTTTTT
CASSLEGTSGITGELFF
>NA|few|TRBV29-1|TRBJ1-1
TGCAGCGTTGTTGGGGGGCTTTCTTCGATGAACACTGAAGCTTTCTTT
CSVVGGLSSMNTEAFF
>TRBD1|few|TRBV6-2/TRBV6-3|TRBJ2-2
TGTGCCAGCAGTCCGACAGGGGAGCCCACCGGGGAGCTGTTTTTT
CASSPTGEPTGELFF
>NA|few|TRBV5-1|TRBJ2-3
TGCGCCAGCAGCTTGGATCAGGGGACAGATACGCAGTATTTT
CASSLDQGTDTQYF
>TRBD2|NA|TRBV20-1|TRBJ2-7
TGCAGTGCTAGTGGTCTGACTAGCGAAATCGAGCAGTACTTC
CSASGLTSEIEQYF
>NA|few|TRBV29-1|TRBJ2-5
TGCAGCGCCCTACCCCGGGGGCAAGAGACCCAGTACTTC
CSALPRGQETQYF
>TRBD2|NA|TRBV7-9|TRBJ2-3
TGTGCCAGCAGCTTTAGCGGGACTGCAGATACGCAGTATTTT
CASSFSGTADTQYF
>NA|many|TRBV7-8|TRBJ1-1
TGTGCCAGCAGCTTAGTCCGGGATTCAGAAGCTTTCTTT
CASSLVRDSEAFF
>TRBD1|NA|TRBV2|TRBJ2-7
TGTGCCAGCAGGGGACAGGGGGTATCCTACGAGCAGTACTTC
CASRGQGVSYEQYF
>TRBD2|many|TRBV10-3|TRBJ2-2
TGTGCCATCAGTGAGTCCATCGGACAGGGACTAGCGGCAAGCTCGAACACCGGGGAGCTGTTTTTT
CAISESIGQGLAASSNTGELFF
>NA|NA|TRBV7-2|TRBJ2-7
TGTGCCAGCAGCCCCAGGAGGGTAACTGCTTACGAGCAGTACTTC
CASSPRRVTAYEQYF
>NA|once|TRBV18|TRBJ1-2
TGTGCCAGCTCACCGGAGCCTACAGTGGGAGGCTATGGCTACACCTTC
CASSPEPTVGGYGYTF
>TRBD1|few|TRBV13|TRBJ2-3
TGTGCCAGCAGCCTCCGGACAGGGGCAACAGATACGCAGTATTTT
CASSLRTGATDTQYF
>NA|few|TRBV5-1|TRBJ2-7
TGCGCCAGCAGCTTGGGTGGCGCAGTGGTTGACGAGCAGTACTTC
CASSLGGAVVDEQYF
>NA|few|TRBV7-9|TRBJ2-7
TGTGCCAGCAGCCCACCCTCCAAATACGAGCAGTACTTC
CASSPPSKYEQYF
>NA|NA|TRBV4-3|TRBJ2-7
TGCGCCAGCAGCCAATCCCCCCCAGGGGCCTACGAGCAGTACTTC
CASSQSPPGAYEQYF
>TRBD2|NA|TRBV11-2|TRBJ2-1
TGTGCCAGCAGCTTAAGGGGAGCACTTAGCGGGACCGCGCTCTACAATGAGCAGTTCTTC
CASSLRGALSGTALYNEQFF
>NA|few|TRBV2|TRBJ1-3
TGTGCCAGCAGTATAGATCTTGGAAACACCATATATTTT
CASSIDLGNTIYF
>NA|many|TRBV5-1|TRBJ2-3
TGCGCCAGCAGCCTACTGGTTGGCACAGATACGCAGTATTTT
CASSLLVGTDTQYF
>NA|few|TRBV6-1|TRBJ1-5
TGTGCCAGCAGTGAATGGGGTTTAAGTAGCAATCAGCCCCAGCATTTT
CASSEWGLSSNQPQHF
>NA|NA|TRBV7-3|TRBJ2-3
TGTGCCAGCAGCTCAGGGGTAGGGGATACGCAGTATTTT
CASSSGVGDTQYF
>TRBD1|NA|TRBV10-3|TRBJ1-1
TGTGCCATCTCGGGACAGGCCGGCGCGAACACTGAAGCTTTCTTT
CAISGQAGANTEAFF
>NA|NA|TRBV2|TRBJ1-2
TGTGCCAGCAGTGACGGTGGCTACACCTTC
CASSDGGYTF
>NA|few|TRBV21-1|TRBJ2-2
TGTGCCAGCAGCAAAGCCATCAAGGGGCCCGGGGAGCTGTTTTTT
CASSKAIKGPGELFF
>NA|once|TRBV20-1|TRBJ2-5
TGCAGTGCGCTCGGGCGGACTCAAGAGACCCAGTACTTC
CSALGRTQETQYF
>NA|many|TRBV4-3|TRBJ2-1
TGCGCCAGCAGCCCTGACTTGAGCTCCTACAATGAGCAGTTCTTC
CASSPDLSSYNEQFF
>NA|few|TRBV12-3/TRBV12-4|TRBJ1-2
TGTGCCAGCAGTAGAGAGCCACAGGGTCGCTATGGCTACACCTTC
CASSREPQGRYGYTF
>TRBD2|NA|TRBV7-2|TRBJ2-3
TGTGCCAGCAGCCAAACTAGCGGGGGGCGCACAGATACGCAGTATTTT
CASSQTSGGRTDTQYF
>TRBD2|few|TRBV20-1|TRBJ2-1
TGCAGTGCTAGAGATAATCTAGCGGGGGGGAATGAGCAGTTCTTC
CSARDNLAGGNEQFF
>NA|NA|TRBV14|TRBJ1-1
TGTGCCAGCAGCCAAGTCTCGAAAACCCACGCTGAAGCTTTCTTT
CASSQVSKTHAEAFF
>NA|many|TRBV12-3/TRBV12-4|TRBJ2-5
TGTGCCAGCAGGGAGGGAGTTCAAGAGACCCAGTACTTC
CASREGVQETQYF
>NA|many|TRBV7-9|TRBJ2-5
TGTGCCAGCAGCCCTATGAGCTTACAAGAGACCCAGTACTTC
CASSPMSLQETQYF
>TRBD2|few|TRBV4-2|TRBJ2-3
TGTGCCAGCAGCCAAGATGCCCAAAGACTAGCGGGGAGATCAGATACGCAGTATTTT
CASSQDAQRLAGRSDTQYF
>NA|many|TRBV7-2|TRBJ2-1
TGTGCCAGCGACGAAGGGGCTGTTTACAATGAGCAGTTCTTC
CASDEGAVYNEQFF
>NA|NA|TRBV15|TRBJ1-5
TGTGCCACCAGCAGAGATGGGGGGAACGGTCAGCCCCAGCATTTT
CATSRDGGNGQPQHF
>NA|NA|TRBV20-1|TRBJ2-1
TGCAGTGCTAACCCCAGCGGCCGCTCCTACAATGAGCAGTTCTTC
CSANPSGRSYNEQFF
>NA|few|TRBV5-5|TRBJ1-1
TGTGCCAGCAGCCGGGCCCAAGGGACTGAAGCTTTCTTT
CASSRAQGTEAFF
>TRBD1|NA|TRBV20-1|TRBJ2-7
TGCAGTGCTAGTGACCGGGACAGGGCCCGTAATTCCTACGAGCAGTACTTC
CSASDRDRARNSYEQYF
>NA|few|TRBV9|TRBJ2-1
TGTGCCAGCAGCCCCGCCGGGGGAGCCTCCGACAATGAGCAGTTCTTC
CASSPAGGASDNEQFF
>NA|NA|TRBV5-1|TRBJ2-5
TGCGCCAGCAGCCTCTACCGACCAGCACAAGAGACCCAGTACTTC
CASSLYRPAQETQYF